This T cell receptor beta chain was profiled in a study of T cells in Graves' hyperthyroidism and ophthalmopathy. Whole-study results and caveats: A model using 13 V-J features told ophthalmopathy apart from stable hyperthyroidism.

Comments on this clonotype: As yet, its antigen is unknown.

Calling Graves' hyperthyroidism stable meant ophthalmopathy did not progress within 18 months. Any patient presenting with uncontrolled infection, other autoimmune disease, pregnancy or lactation was left out. It was 8 to 10 ml of fresh peripheral blood that supplied the PBMCs. TCR beta CDR3 sequences were amplified from RNA transcripts. During a first-round RT-PCR of the TCR CDR3, the HTBI primer set was used. TCRdb re-called the multiplex PCR reads through MiXCR, storing one row per CDR3 protein. The sample has hundreds of thousands of distinct CDR3 sequences; approximately 15% are singletons. This receptor was obtained from a woman under 30 with Graves' hyperthyroidism. Material for sequencing was blood.

CDR3 sequence (DNA): TGTGCCAGCAGCCAATCAGGTTTAACAGGGGCTTTCTTT. This encodes CASSQSGLTGAFF. The chain is built from TRBV14 and TRBJ1-1; D possibly corresponds to TRBD1 (6 bases). The germline V gene has CDR1 SGHDN and CDR2 FVKESK. This CDR3 comprises 13 residues. Trimming stripped 2 bases from V and 11 bases from J, with 15 bases between. Variable domain in full (rest from reference TRBV14 and TRBJ1-1): EAGVTQFPSHSVIEKGQTVTLRCDPISGHDNLYWYRRVMGKEIKFLLHFVKESKQDESGMPNNRFLAERTGGTYSTLKVQPAELEDSGVYFCASSQSGLTGAFFGQGTRLTVV.